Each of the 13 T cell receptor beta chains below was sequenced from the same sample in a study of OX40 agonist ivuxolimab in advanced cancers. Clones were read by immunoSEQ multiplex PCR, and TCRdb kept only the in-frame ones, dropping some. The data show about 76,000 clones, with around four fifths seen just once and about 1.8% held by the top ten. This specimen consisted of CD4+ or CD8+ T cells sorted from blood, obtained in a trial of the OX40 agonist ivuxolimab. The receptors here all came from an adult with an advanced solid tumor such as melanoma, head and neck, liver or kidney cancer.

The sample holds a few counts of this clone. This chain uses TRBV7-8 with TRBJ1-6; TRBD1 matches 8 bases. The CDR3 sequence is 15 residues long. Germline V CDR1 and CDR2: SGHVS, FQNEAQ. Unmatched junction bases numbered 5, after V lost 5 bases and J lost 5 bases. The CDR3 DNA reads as TGTGCCAGCAGCGGATTGGACAGGGATAATTCACCCCTCCACTTT. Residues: CASSGLDRDNSPLHF.

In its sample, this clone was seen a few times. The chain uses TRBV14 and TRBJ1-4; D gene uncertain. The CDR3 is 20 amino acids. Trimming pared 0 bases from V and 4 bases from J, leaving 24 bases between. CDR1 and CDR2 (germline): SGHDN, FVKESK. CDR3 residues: CASSQDEGLFRSVVNEKLFF. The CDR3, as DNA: TGTGCCAGCAGCCAAGATGAGGGTTTGTTCAGGTCCGTTGTTAATGAAAAACTGTTTTTT.

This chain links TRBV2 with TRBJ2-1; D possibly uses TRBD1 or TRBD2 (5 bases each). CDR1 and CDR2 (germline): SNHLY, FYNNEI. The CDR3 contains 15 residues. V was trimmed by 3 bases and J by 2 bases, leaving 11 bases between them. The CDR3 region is CASSDLQGAYNEQFF. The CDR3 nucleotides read TGTGCCAGCAGTGATCTTCAGGGAGCCTACAATGAGCAGTTCTTC.

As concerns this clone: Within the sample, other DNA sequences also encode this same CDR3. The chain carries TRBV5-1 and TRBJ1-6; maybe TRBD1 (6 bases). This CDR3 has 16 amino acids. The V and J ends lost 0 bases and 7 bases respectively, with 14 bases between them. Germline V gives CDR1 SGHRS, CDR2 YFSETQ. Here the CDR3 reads CASSLGLGQGNSPLHF. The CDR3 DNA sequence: TGCGCCAGCAGCTTGGGGTTAGGGCAGGGGAATTCACCCCTCCACTTT.

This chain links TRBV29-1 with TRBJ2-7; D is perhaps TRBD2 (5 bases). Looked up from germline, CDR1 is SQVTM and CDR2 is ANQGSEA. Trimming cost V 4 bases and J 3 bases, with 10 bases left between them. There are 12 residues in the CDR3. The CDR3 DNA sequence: TGCAGCGTTGCCAGCGGAAACTACGAGCAGTACTTC. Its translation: CSVASGNYEQYF.

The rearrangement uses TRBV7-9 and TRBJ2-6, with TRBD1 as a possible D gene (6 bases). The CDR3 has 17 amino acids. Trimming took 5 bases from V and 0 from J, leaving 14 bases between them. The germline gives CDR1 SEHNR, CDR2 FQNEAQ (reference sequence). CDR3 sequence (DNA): TGTGCCAGCAGCCCAACAGGGTCCTACTCTGGGGCCAACGTCCTGACTTTC. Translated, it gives CASSPTGSYSGANVLTF.

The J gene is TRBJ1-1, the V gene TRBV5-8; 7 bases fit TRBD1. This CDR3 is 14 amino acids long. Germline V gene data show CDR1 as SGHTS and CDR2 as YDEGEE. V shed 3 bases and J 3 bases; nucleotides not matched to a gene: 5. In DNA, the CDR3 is TGTGCCAGCAGCTACAGGGGCGAGGACACTGAAGCTTTCTTT. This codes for CASSYRGEDTEAFF.

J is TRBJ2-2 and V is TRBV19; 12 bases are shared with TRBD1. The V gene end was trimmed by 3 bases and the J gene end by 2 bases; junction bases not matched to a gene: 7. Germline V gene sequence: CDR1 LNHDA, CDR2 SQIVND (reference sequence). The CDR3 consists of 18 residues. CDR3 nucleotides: TGTGCCAGTAGTATCATCTCCGGGACAGGGGGCAACACCGGGGAGCTGTTTTTT. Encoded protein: CASSIISGTGGNTGELFF.

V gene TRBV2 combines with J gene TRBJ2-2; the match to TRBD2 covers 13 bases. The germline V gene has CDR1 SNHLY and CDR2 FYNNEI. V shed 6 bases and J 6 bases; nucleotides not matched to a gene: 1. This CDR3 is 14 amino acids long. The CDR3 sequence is CASSTSGGAGELFF. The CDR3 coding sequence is TGTGCCAGCAGCACTAGCGGGGGGGCCGGGGAGCTGTTTTTT.

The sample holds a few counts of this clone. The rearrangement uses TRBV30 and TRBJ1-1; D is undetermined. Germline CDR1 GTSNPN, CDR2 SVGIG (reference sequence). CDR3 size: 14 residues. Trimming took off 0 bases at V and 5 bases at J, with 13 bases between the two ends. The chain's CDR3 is CAWSVHGLGTEAFF. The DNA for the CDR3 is TGTGCCTGGAGTGTACATGGCCTGGGGACTGAAGCTTTCTTT.

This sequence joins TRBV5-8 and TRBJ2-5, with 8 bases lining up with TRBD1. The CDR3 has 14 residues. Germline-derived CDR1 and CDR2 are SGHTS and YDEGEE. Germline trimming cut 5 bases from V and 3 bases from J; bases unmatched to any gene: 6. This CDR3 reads CASSRQGNKETQYF. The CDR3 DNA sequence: TGTGCCAGCAGTAGACAGGGGAATAAAGAGACCCAGTACTTC.

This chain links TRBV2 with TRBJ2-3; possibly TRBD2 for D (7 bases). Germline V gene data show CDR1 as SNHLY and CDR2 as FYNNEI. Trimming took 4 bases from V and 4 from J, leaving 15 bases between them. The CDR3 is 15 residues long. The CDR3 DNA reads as TGTGCCAGCAGTGGGGTCGGGGGGCAAGCAGATACGCAGTATTTT. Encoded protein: CASSGVGGQADTQYF.

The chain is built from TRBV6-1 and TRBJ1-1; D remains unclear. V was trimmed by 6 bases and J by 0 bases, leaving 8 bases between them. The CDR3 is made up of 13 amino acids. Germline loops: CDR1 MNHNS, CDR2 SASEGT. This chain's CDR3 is CASRAILNTEAFF. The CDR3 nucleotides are TGTGCCAGCAGGGCAATCTTGAACACTGAAGCTTTCTTT.